These T cell receptor beta chains were read from a single sample in a study of blood T cell repertoires in COVID-19. Sequenced by immunoSEQ multiplex PCR; TCRdb stores in-frame clones only, minus some. The sample carries 150,000 or so clones, 80% to 95% recorded once. The sample comprised peripheral blood. All receptors derive from a woman in her sixties with COVID-19, enrolled during active disease. CDR3s include the opening cysteine and the closing phenylalanine or tryptophan. The order of the fields is J gene, V gene, D gene, CDR3 DNA, CDR3 protein. A D gene is named only where the DNA matches it firmly.

J: TRBJ1-1; V: TRBV15; D: .; DNA: TGTGCCACCAGCAGAGATCATACGGGTGAAGCTTTCTTT; CDR3: CATSRDHTGEAFF
J: TRBJ1-5; V: TRBV3-1/TRBV3-2; D: .; DNA: TGTGCCAGCAGCCACAGGGGAGGGAATCAGCCCCAGCATTTT; CDR3: CASSHRGGNQPQHF
J: TRBJ2-7; V: TRBV18; D: .; DNA: TGTGCCAGCTCACAAGGGACAACCTACGAGCAGTACTTC; CDR3: CASSQGTTYEQYF
J: TRBJ2-2; V: TRBV11-2; D: TRBD2; DNA: TGTGCCAGCAGCTTAGAGACGGGGGGGCCCGGGGAGCTGTTTTTT; CDR3: CASSLETGGPGELFF
J: TRBJ2-7; V: TRBV11-3; D: .; DNA: TGTGCCAGCAGCTTGTCCGGACCGGGGGAGCAGTACTTC; CDR3: CASSLSGPGEQYF
J: TRBJ2-2; V: TRBV5-4; D: TRBD1; DNA: TGTGCCAGCAGCTTGGGGTCCGGGACAGCCGTGCCCGGGGAGCTGTTTTTT; CDR3: CASSLGSGTAVPGELFF
J: TRBJ1-6; V: TRBV5-4; D: .; DNA: TGTGCCAGCAGCTTGGCCAGAGGAGGCGCCCAGTATAATTCACCCCTCCACTTT; CDR3: CASSLARGGAQYNSPLHF
J: TRBJ1-2; V: TRBV29-1; D: .; DNA: TGCAGCGTTGAAGAGGCAGGGGTCTATGGCTACACCTTC; CDR3: CSVEEAGVYGYTF
J: TRBJ2-7; V: TRBV6-6; D: .; DNA: TGTGCCAGCAGTTACTCGATCGAGGGAAATACCTACGAGCAGTACTTC; CDR3: CASSYSIEGNTYEQYF
J: TRBJ2-3; V: TRBV3-1/TRBV3-2; D: .; DNA: TGTGCCAGCAGCCAAGACTTCCGGAGGGCTAAGGGTTCATTTGATACGCAGTATTTT; CDR3: CASSQDFRRAKGSFDTQYF